Detailed here is one T cell receptor (beta chain). The data originate from a study of CD8+ T cells in alopecia areata. TCR sequencing used cDNA made by reverse transcription of extracted RNA. Libraries were prepared by immunoSEQ multiplex PCR; TCRdb keeps only in-frame clonotypes and omits some of them. The table lists about 100,000 clones, 80% to 85% of them singletons. The V end was cut by 4 bases, the J end by 6 bases, with 14 bases between. Germline CDR1 SGDLS, CDR2 YYNGEE. CDR3 size: 13 residues. Treatment noted: oral pan-JAK inhibitor, 5-10 mg twice daily. Those with alopecia areata gave lesional scalp punch biopsies and peripheral blood. Sorted populations comprised CD4+ and CD8+ T cells obtained from PBMCs.

V usage is TRBV9 and J usage is TRBJ2-7; no clear D. This specimen was CD8+ T cells sorted from blood, taken at week 24, from a patient treated with tofacitinib. The sequence was collected from a human donor with alopecia areata. This CDR3 reads CASSPPLGAEQYF. Written as DNA, the CDR3 is TGTGCCAGCAGCCCGCCCCTCGGCGCCGAGCAGTACTTC. Supplemented by reference TRBV9 and TRBJ2-7, the full variable domain reads DSGVTQTPKHLITATGQRVTLRCSPRSGDLSVYWYQQSLDQGLQFLIQYYNGEERAKGNILERFSAQQFPDLHSELNLSSLELGDSALYFCASSPPLGAEQYFGPGTRLTVT.